This entry features one TCR beta chain sequence. The antigen is undetermined. The sample originates from a study of cytomegalovirus exposure and HLA in healthy donors. This CDR3 spans 15 amino acids. The V segment lost 5 bases and the J segment 1 base; nucleotides outside the gene matches: 6. Germline CDR1 SNHLY, CDR2 FYNNEI. Study results and caveats: An analysis that came later showed most CMV-associated TCR beta chains appearing HLA-restricted. Using a false discovery rate of 0.05, a later analysis showed that 15,000 to 20,000 TCR beta sequences were associated with HLA alleles.

PCR amplification relied on 60 Vbeta primers (plus 13 Jbeta primers). Using immunoSEQ multiplex PCR, the repertoire was profiled, and TCRdb retains in-frame clones only, with some absent. Among 100,000 or so clones listed, around three quarters were seen once. The rearrangement links TRBV2 to TRBJ2-3, with TRBD2 identical over 7 bases. This receptor was identified in a woman in her thirties or forties in good health and CMV-seropositive. The sample taken for sequencing was PBMCs. For the CDR3, the DNA is TGTGCCAGCAGTAAACTAACTAGCGGCACAGATACGCAGTATTTT. It encodes CASSKLTSGTDTQYF.